Listed below are T cell receptor beta chains from one sample, sequenced in a study of spatial heterogeneity in lung cancer. TCRdb re-called the 5' RACE reads with MiXCR, one entry per CDR3 protein. The sample includes about 22,000 distinct CDR3 sequences, approximately 6.2% of them seen just once. Source: PBMCs, taken at surgery. The receptor source for this set is a male donor with early-stage non-small cell lung cancer. CDR3s include the opening cysteine and the closing phenylalanine or tryptophan.

J gene | CDR3 length | V gene | CDR3 protein
TRBJ2-7 | 13 | TRBV7-2 | CASSLNRGNEQYF
TRBJ1-5 | 15 | TRBV6-2/TRBV6-3 | CASAGYLYSNQPQHF
TRBJ2-1 | 15 | TRBV19 | CASSRGGRGFGEQFF
TRBJ1-3 | 15 | TRBV27 | CASSPLTGSGNTIYF
TRBJ2-5 | 14 | TRBV24-1 | CATSDLGGQETQYF
TRBJ2-7 | 14 | TRBV7-9 | CASSEGLSSYEQYF
TRBJ1-1 | 14 | TRBV19 | CASSIWFGNTEAFF
TRBJ2-2 | 14 | TRBV28 | CASSFSLNTGELFF
TRBJ1-2 | 14 | TRBV4-1 | CASSPGTGRYGYTF
TRBJ2-1 | 14 | TRBV30 | CAGEKRGALNEQFF
TRBJ2-3 | 15 | TRBV9 | CASSVGLAGTDTQYF
TRBJ2-5 | 14 | TRBV6-1 | CASRVPGLAETQYF
TRBJ1-6 | 14 | TRBV15 | CATSSGQGYSPLHF
TRBJ2-7 | 15 | TRBV7-2 | CASNPGPSGGYEQYF
TRBJ2-5 | 12 | TRBV7-2 | CASSQSFETQYF
TRBJ1-5 | 13 | TRBV5-1 | CASSFEGEQPQHF
TRBJ2-5 | 15 | TRBV19 | CASRTSDWSQETQYF
TRBJ1-2 | 16 | TRBV27 | CASSLNHGQGVPGYTF
TRBJ2-5 | 13 | TRBV12-3/TRBV12-4 | CASSFPREETQYF
TRBJ2-2 | 13 | TRBV12-3/TRBV12-4 | CASSSSNTGELFF
TRBJ2-1 | 15 | TRBV7-3 | CASSPNPSPYNEQFF
TRBJ2-7 | 14 | TRBV12-3/TRBV12-4 | CASSLNSVAYEQYF
TRBJ1-1 | 13 | TRBV20-1 | CSARQLGQVAAFF
TRBJ1-6 | 16 | TRBV28 | CASSLGGGGGNSPLHF
TRBJ2-3 | 14 | TRBV5-1 | CASSSRDLTDTQYF
TRBJ1-1 | 11 | TRBV5-5 | CASSSVQKAFF